This is a list of T cell receptor beta chains from one sample in a study of T cell changes during pregnancy in multiple sclerosis. Generated by immunoSEQ multiplex PCR, the TCRdb table keeps only in-frame clones and is missing some. This table has under 60,000 clones, 92% appearing once. This sample comprised CD4+ T cells from peripheral blood mononuclear cells, obtained in the third trimester of pregnancy. The origin of the receptors is a female donor with multiple sclerosis, enrolled in a pregnancy study. CDR3s leave out the opening cysteine and the closing phenylalanine or tryptophan. The size field is filled for only some rows; it gives once, few, many or a size class.

j_call	v_call	clone_size	cdr3_aa
TRBJ1-5	TRBV6-1	NA	ASSEEAGLLSAQH
TRBJ2-5	TRBV19	NA	ASSPTGVETQY
TRBJ2-7	TRBV5-6	NA	ASSLTSWGTQNTYEQY
TRBJ1-3	TRBV6-1	NA	ASSEEAGGASGNTIY
TRBJ1-1	TRBV25-1	NA	ASSVGQAKAF
TRBJ2-5	TRBV5-4	NA	ASSLTGYQETQY
TRBJ2-1	TRBV18	NA	ASSPPPFGGSSYNEQF
TRBJ2-5	TRBV5-1	NA	ASSLTGTETQY
TRBJ2-1	TRBV6-5	NA	ASRVGVSNEQF
TRBJ2-3	TRBV20-1	NA	SALASDTQY
TRBJ2-7	TRBV18	NA	ASSPPSSGASYEQY
TRBJ2-1	TRBV6-5	NA	ASRYSGASYNEQF
TRBJ2-2	TRBV6-5	NA	ASSPIITGELF
TRBJ1-1	TRBV28	NA	ASSPTGFGITEAF
TRBJ2-7	TRBV5-6	NA	ASSVTGTSYTEQY
TRBJ2-5	TRBV9	NA	ASSTSQAQETQY
TRBJ2-1	TRBV28	NA	ASSPGPGRYNEQF
TRBJ1-5	TRBV30	NA	AWSPGGANQPQH
TRBJ1-1	TRBV10-3	NA	AIGSRLSNTEAF
TRBJ2-5	TRBV27	NA	ASSFREGKTQY
TRBJ2-1	TRBV19	NA	ASSFGQLYNEQF
TRBJ1-4	TRBV27	NA	ASRPRGQQRTNEKLF
TRBJ2-3	TRBV5-1	NA	ASSLFDTLSTDTQY
TRBJ2-1	TRBV19	NA	ASSIAGVNEQF
TRBJ2-2	TRBV6-1	NA	ASSEGLAGMTGELF
TRBJ1-5	TRBV28	NA	ASSRRDRPNQPQH
TRBJ2-7	TRBV2	NA	ASSDRSGTGSSYEQY
TRBJ2-4	TRBV29-1	NA	SVSRDRRLAKNIQY
TRBJ1-4	TRBV7-2	NA	ASSLTVGEKLF
TRBJ2-7	TRBV6-7	NA	ASSPIAVGGSSYEQY
TRBJ1-1	TRBV11-2	NA	ASSLSQGTEAF
TRBJ2-5	TRBV2	NA	ASSGTEGPETQY
TRBJ1-1	TRBV6-1	NA	ASRMRTVNTEAF
TRBJ2-2	TRBV9	NA	ASSLGLAGGPPTGELF
TRBJ1-5	TRBV28	NA	ASSITAINQPQH
TRBJ2-5	TRBV28	NA	ASSLQGRETQY
TRBJ2-1	TRBV4-1	once	ASSQASDEQF
TRBJ1-1	TRBV18	NA	ASSPGQAEAF
TRBJ1-1	TRBV18	NA	ASSPLDRQVTEAF
TRBJ2-5	TRBV30	NA	AWTLGQETQY
TRBJ1-2	TRBV6-1	NA	ASSEKQGRANYGYT
TRBJ1-2	TRBV18	NA	ASSPAGEAYGYT
TRBJ1-2	TRBV10-3	NA	ATEGGEGYGYT
TRBJ2-7	TRBV7-2	NA	ASSSGTSVSYEQY
TRBJ1-2	TRBV7-2	NA	ASSLGSWTPNYGYT
TRBJ1-2	TRBV9	NA	APCTGNYGYT
TRBJ2-2	TRBV27	NA	ASRGLAGVGELF
TRBJ1-5	TRBV27	NA	ASSSSNGGAQH
TRBJ2-1	TRBV5-6	NA	ASTARGGVSSYNEQF
TRBJ2-3	TRBV5-6	NA	ASVEAGGSSDTQY
TRBJ2-7	TRBV6-1	NA	ASTPRGGEQY
TRBJ2-1	TRBV29-1	NA	SVPGLPPSSYNEQF
TRBJ1-5	TRBV2	NA	ASSVTGNQPQH
TRBJ1-1	TRBV14	once	ASSQDWTGRRTEAF